The next 31 T cell receptor beta chains were all read from a single sample in a study of T cell responses to AZD1222 COVID-19 vaccine. Profiling relied on immunoSEQ multiplex PCR, and the TCRdb table lists in-frame clones only, not all of them. The repertoire holds roughly 77,000 clones, with about 91% as singletons. Specimen: peripheral blood, collected on day 0 of MenACWY control vaccination. The receptors here all came from an adult in good health.

The J gene is TRBJ2-3, the V gene TRBV12-3 or TRBV12-4; D not certain. V lost 2 bases and J 0 bases, leaving 3 bases between the germline ends. The CDR3 is 13 amino acids. CDR3 nucleotides: TGTGCCAGCAGTTTACTTAGCACAGATACGCAGTATTTT. It specifies CASSLLSTDTQYF.

The V call is TRBV7-2, the J call TRBJ2-7; 12 bases agree with TRBD2. Germline CDR1 reads SGHTA; CDR2 reads FQGNSA. This CDR3 is built from 14 residues. V shed 3 bases, J shed 6 bases, and the junction held 3 bases outside the gene matches. The CDR3, as DNA: TGTGCCAGCAGCTTTCGACTAGCGGGAGTCGAGCAGTACTTC. It yields the protein CASSFRLAGVEQYF.

The chain links TRBV7-2 to TRBJ2-5; D ambiguous. V lost 1 base to trimming and J lost 5 bases, with 8 bases between them. This CDR3 region has 13 residues. Germline V CDR1 and CDR2: SGHTA, FQGNSA. CDR3 DNA sequence: TGTGCCAGCAGCTTAGGGGGAAGGGAGACCCAGTACTTC. Translation gives CASSLGGRETQYF.

The J gene is TRBJ1-3, the V gene TRBV7-6, with D perhaps matching TRBD1 (5 bases). Germline loops: CDR1 SGHVS, CDR2 FNYEAQ. CDR3 size: 16 residues. V was cut by 5 bases and J by 2 bases, with 16 bases left in between. In nucleotides, the CDR3 is TGTGCCAGCAGCACCCCGGTGGGGCCCGCTGGAAACACCATATATTTT. Translated, it gives CASSTPVGPAGNTIYF.

This clone was counted a single time. The chain recombines TRBV28 with TRBJ2-5; unclear D gene. V was pared by 5 bases and J by 0 bases, with 10 bases between. This CDR3 contains 14 residues. Per the germline V gene, CDR1 is MDHEN and CDR2 is SYDVKM. The CDR3 DNA sequence: TGTGCCAGCAGTGGGATTCAGTACCAAGAGACCCAGTACTTC. This encodes CASSGIQYQETQYF.

The CDR3 nucleotides read TGTGCCAGCAGCCTCGACGGTGTTCACTATCAGCCCCAGCATTTT. This gives the protein CASSLDGVHYQPQHF. The chain combines TRBV7-2 with TRBJ1-5; D remains unclear. Germline values: CDR1 SGHTA, CDR2 FQGNSA. The CDR3 runs to 15 residues. The ends were cut back, 5 bases at V and 5 bases at J, with 16 bases in the middle.

As for this clone: Other DNA sequences in the same sample also yield this CDR3. The chain employs TRBV28 and TRBJ1-4, with 10 bases that match TRBD1. Trimming at V came to 4 bases and at J to 8 bases, leaving 7 bases not matched to a gene. This CDR3 region has 15 residues. Germline CDR1 and CDR2: MDHEN and SYDVKM. The DNA for the CDR3 is TGTGCCAGCAGTTCCCCCGGGACAGGGGTGGAAAAACTGTTTTTT. It is translated as CASSSPGTGVEKLFF.

The rearrangement joins TRBV6-2 or TRBV6-3 to TRBJ2-7, with D unresolved. This CDR3 comprises 14 residues. Trimming took 5 bases from V and 4 from J, leaving 15 bases between them. Germline CDR1 and CDR2: MNHEY and SVGEGT. The CDR3, as DNA: TGTGCCAGCAGTGATCCCCGGCTACCATACGAGCAGTACTTC. This encodes CASSDPRLPYEQYF.

The chain recombines TRBV27 with TRBJ2-6; possible D gene TRBD1, 6 bases. The CDR3 runs 18 residues. Germline CDR1 is MNHEY and CDR2 is SMNVEV (reference sequence). V was trimmed by 1 base and J by 0 bases, leaving 13 bases between them. The CDR3 here is CASSLYGQHHSGANVLTF. In nucleotides, the CDR3 is TGTGCCAGCAGTTTATATGGACAGCACCACTCTGGGGCCAACGTCCTGACTTTC.

This sequence joins TRBV28 and TRBJ2-3; possibly TRBD1 for D (6 bases). This CDR3 contains 13 residues. The germline V gene encodes CDR1 MDHEN and CDR2 SYDVKM. With 6 bases removed from V and 4 bases from J, the gap between germline ends came to 11 bases. The CDR3 here is CASRRQVADTQYF. CDR3 nucleotides: TGTGCCAGCAGGAGACAGGTTGCAGATACGCAGTATTTT. The complete variable domain, with remaining parts taken from reference TRBV28 and TRBJ2-3, reads DVKVTQSSRYLVKRTGEKVFLECVQDMDHENMFWYRQDPGLGLRLIYFSYDVKMKEKGDIPEGYSVSREKKERFSLILESASTNQTSMYLCASRRQVADTQYFGPGTRLTVL.

The chain carries TRBV2 and TRBJ1-2, with D perhaps matching TRBD1 (5 bases). The CDR3 is 15 amino acids. The V gene's germline CDR1 is SNHLY and CDR2 FYNNEI. V lost 5 bases and J 0 bases, leaving 13 bases between the germline ends. The CDR3 is CASSLQGDSNYGYTF. CDR3 sequence (DNA): TGTGCCAGCAGTCTGCAGGGTGATTCTAACTATGGCTACACCTTC. The full variable domain, with the rest looked up from reference TRBV2 and TRBJ1-2, is EPEVTQTPSHQVTQMGQEVILRCVPISNHLYFYWYRQILGQKVEFLVSFYNNEISEKSEIFDDQFSVERPDGSNFTLKIRSTKLEDSAMYFCASSLQGDSNYGYTFGSGTRLTVV.

The chain employs TRBV1 and TRBJ2-6. TRBV1 corresponds to a pseudogene. CDR3 size: 16 residues. The CDR3 DNA reads as TGCACCAGCAGCCAAGGAGGGGATTCTGGGGCCAACGTCCTGACTTTC. Translating it yields CTSSQGGDSGANVLTF.

This clone came up a few times. The chain uses TRBV7-9 and TRBJ1-2, with TRBD1 matching 10 bases. This CDR3 has 15 amino acids. V was pared by 1 base and J by 3 bases, with 2 bases of the junction left unmatched. Germline V gene lookup returns CDR1 SEHNR and CDR2 FQNEAQ (reference sequence). The CDR3 reads CASSLVGQGDYGYTF. The CDR3, as DNA: TGTGCCAGCAGCTTAGTAGGACAGGGGGACTATGGCTACACCTTC.

The chain joins TRBV5-1 to TRBJ1-5, with 10 bases matching TRBD1. With V trimmed by 4 bases and J by 6 bases, 4 bases remained unmatched. The CDR3 extends over 14 amino acids. Germline CDR1 and CDR2: SGHRS and YFSETQ. CDR3 residues: CASSVGQGGQPQHF. CDR3 nucleotides: TGCGCCAGCAGCGTCGGACAGGGGGGTCAGCCCCAGCATTTT.

The chain recombines TRBV27 with TRBJ2-2, with TRBD1 matching over 9 bases. J gave up 7 bases and V 5 bases, and 14 bases lay outside the gene matches. Per the germline V gene, CDR1 is MNHEY and CDR2 is SMNVEV (reference sequence). This CDR3 has 17 residues. The CDR3 reads CASSVITGTGLFGELFF. In DNA form, the CDR3 reads TGTGCCAGCAGTGTTATAACCGGGACAGGGCTGTTCGGGGAGCTGTTTTTT.

The chain recombines TRBV27 with TRBJ2-3; no firm D call. Germline V lookup: CDR1 MNHEY, CDR2 SMNVEV (reference sequence). This CDR3 has 14 residues. V lost 2 bases to trimming and J lost 0 bases, with 6 bases between them. CDR3 in amino acids: CASSLDRSTDTQYF. The CDR3 DNA is TGTGCCAGCAGTTTAGATCGGAGCACAGATACGCAGTATTTT.

A few counts support this clone. CDR3 DNA: TGCGCCAGCAGCCCGCAGGGGGATAGCACCGGGGAGCTGTTTTTT. Protein product: CASSPQGDSTGELFF. V is TRBV5-1 and J is TRBJ2-2, with 7 positions matching TRBD1. Germline CDR1 and CDR2: SGHRS and YFSETQ. The length of the CDR3 is 15 residues. The J segment lost 4 bases and the V segment lost 4 bases, leaving 7 bases of the junction unmatched.

The V gene is TRBV19, the J gene TRBJ1-1; 8 nucleotides agree with TRBD1. Germline CDR1 reads LNHDA; CDR2 reads SQIVND (reference sequence). CDR3 size: 15 residues. The junction had 7 bases not matched to a gene; V was cut back by 6 bases and J by 1 base. This CDR3 reads CASSLPGTGNTEAFF. The DNA for the CDR3 is TGTGCCAGTAGCCTTCCAGGGACAGGGAACACTGAAGCTTTCTTT.

The table lists this clone with a count of one. The chain employs TRBV7-9 and TRBJ2-1; D might be TRBD1 (6 bases). Looked up from germline, CDR1 is SEHNR and CDR2 is FQNEAQ (reference sequence). The length of the CDR3 is 15 residues. V was pared by 6 bases and J by 1 base, with 13 bases between. CDR3 protein: CASSNQGSSYNEQFF. The CDR3 coding sequence is TGTGCCAGCAGTAACCAGGGGAGTTCCTACAATGAGCAGTTCTTC.

This clone has only one observation. The V call is TRBV7-9, the J call TRBJ2-5; possibly TRBD1 for D (5 bases). The V gene's germline CDR1 is SEHNR and CDR2 FQNEAQ (reference sequence). The CDR3 length is 15 residues. The V end was cut by 5 bases, the J end by 2 bases, with 15 bases between. The CDR3 loop reads CASSPRVGPQETQYF. As DNA, the CDR3 is TGTGCCAGCAGCCCCAGGGTAGGCCCTCAAGAGACCCAGTACTTC.

This sequence joins TRBV2 and TRBJ2-1; 10 bases line up with TRBD2. V trimming: 6 bases; J trimming: 8 bases; junction bases outside the gene matches: 7. The CDR3 sequence is 14 residues long. Germline V gene data show CDR1 as SNHLY and CDR2 as FYNNEI. CDR3 coding DNA: TGTGCCAGCAGATTGCCTAGCGGGGGTGATGAGCAGTTCTTC. Translation: CASRLPSGGDEQFF.

The chain joins TRBV30 to TRBJ2-2; D is ambiguous. There are 14 residues in the CDR3. The V end lost 3 bases, the J end lost 7 bases, and 15 bases lay between the germline ends. The germline CDR1 and CDR2 sequences are GTSNPN and SVGIG (reference sequence). CDR3 amino acids: CAWSGWGSSGELFF. DNA for the CDR3: TGTGCCTGGAGCGGCTGGGGATCGAGCGGGGAGCTGTTTTTT.

The chain carries TRBV5-5 and TRBJ1-6; weak D call: TRBD1 (6 bases). Germline assignment: CDR1 SGHKS and CDR2 YYEKEE (reference sequence). The CDR3 spans 17 residues. V dropped 3 bases and J dropped 11 bases, with 24 bases sitting between them. CDR3 sequence: CASSWGSGGASRAPLHF. For the CDR3, the DNA is TGTGCCAGCAGCTGGGGTTCCGGGGGCGCGAGTCGGGCACCCCTCCACTTT.

The chain carries TRBV6-2 or TRBV6-3 and TRBJ1-6; D ambiguous. The length of the CDR3 is 14 residues. Per the germline V gene, CDR1 is MNHEY and CDR2 is SVGEGT. The germline V and J ends were trimmed by 2 bases and 10 bases, with 12 bases remaining between them. This CDR3 is CASSYKGSGSPLHF. The CDR3 bases are TGTGCCAGCAGTTACAAAGGGTCAGGCTCACCCCTCCACTTT.

This clone was detected only once. The chain is built from TRBV18 and TRBJ2-7, with 9 bases fitting TRBD2. Germline V gene lookup returns CDR1 KGHSH and CDR2 LQKENI. V lost 7 bases to trimming and J lost 5 bases; unmatched junction nucleotides: 6. The CDR3 length is 13 residues. The CDR3 spells CASFEGLANEQYF. The CDR3 DNA reads as TGTGCCAGCTTTGAGGGACTAGCAAACGAGCAGTACTTC.

The chain links TRBV9 to TRBJ1-1, with D possibly matching TRBD1 (5 bases). Trimming removed 6 bases from V and 0 bases from J, with 12 bases in between. CDR1 is SGDLS and CDR2 is YYNGEE in the germline V gene. The CDR3 spans 14 residues. DNA of the CDR3: TGTGCCAGCACCGGTAGGGACGTGAACACTGAAGCTTTCTTT. Translation: CASTGRDVNTEAFF.

The gene calls are TRBV2 and TRBJ1-5; a possible D gene is TRBD1 (6 bases). The CDR3 totals 14 residues. CDR1 and CDR2 (germline): SNHLY, FYNNEI. V was clipped by 4 bases and J by 6 bases, with 13 bases between them. In nucleotides, the CDR3 is TGTGCCAGCAGTGTACAGGGCGGGGGTCAGCCCCAGCATTTT. It specifies CASSVQGGGQPQHF.

The chain uses TRBV10-1 and TRBJ2-1; TRBD2 is a possible D gene (6 bases). Trimming pared 5 bases from V and 9 bases from J, leaving 14 bases between. CDR1 WNHNN and CDR2 SYGVQD come from the germline V gene (reference sequence). The CDR3 consists of 13 residues. This CDR3 reads CASSQQTSGEQFF. The CDR3, as DNA: TGCGCCAGCAGTCAACAGACTAGTGGTGAGCAGTTCTTC.

V is TRBV5-1 and J is TRBJ1-2; tentatively, D is TRBD1 (5 bases). Germline V gene data show CDR1 as SGHRS and CDR2 as YFSETQ. V lost 0 bases, J lost 2 bases, and 5 bases lay in between. This CDR3 spans 13 amino acids. The CDR3 spells CASSLGQNYGYTF. The DNA of the CDR3 is TGCGCCAGCAGCTTGGGACAGAACTATGGCTACACCTTC.

This chain uses TRBV5-8 with TRBJ2-2; D uncertain. Trimming pared 0 bases from V and 3 bases from J, leaving 0 bases between. The length of the CDR3 is 12 residues. Germline V gene data show CDR1 as SGHTS and CDR2 as YDEGEE. The CDR3, as DNA: TGTGCCAGCAGCTTGGACACCGGGGAGCTGTTTTTT. Its protein is CASSLDTGELFF.

The chain is built from TRBV2 and TRBJ1-4; D remains ambiguous. The CDR3 sequence is 13 residues long. The V end lost 4 bases, the J end lost 5 bases, and 8 bases lay between the germline ends. Germline V gene sequence: CDR1 SNHLY, CDR2 FYNNEI. The CDR3 sequence is CASSAGLNEKLFF. CDR3 bases: TGTGCCAGCAGTGCCGGGTTGAATGAAAAACTGTTTTTT.